Sequencing of this T cell receptor beta chain was carried out in a study of blood T cell repertoires in COVID-19. Study-wide background: Whether acute or convalescent, the COVID-19 samples came from the United States, Italy and Spain. PBMCs, B-cell-depleted T cells, or T cells were the source of the cDNA or gDNA that made up the material.

The germline CDR1 and CDR2 sequences are SGHKS and YYEKEE (reference sequence). The CDR3 runs to 15 residues. Trimming removed 0 bases from V and 3 bases from J, with 10 bases in between. This clone was seen a handful of times. Authors' processing steps: Amplification with reference gene primers provided the estimates of nucleated cell counts. Measured with immunoSEQ multiplex PCR; TCRdb has only the in-frame clones, and not every one. V and J calls and clone size are as listed in that table; D and trimming were resolved from the DNA. The profile shows some 170,000 clones, around 90% of them singletons.

Sequenced input: peripheral blood. This receptor was identified in a woman aged 50 to 60 with acute or convalescent COVID-19. The J gene is TRBJ1-5, the V gene TRBV5-5, with a possible D match to TRBD1 (5 bases). CDR3: CASSLEGIDNQPQHF. In nucleotides, the CDR3 is TGTGCCAGCAGCTTGGAGGGGATAGACAATCAGCCCCAGCATTTT.